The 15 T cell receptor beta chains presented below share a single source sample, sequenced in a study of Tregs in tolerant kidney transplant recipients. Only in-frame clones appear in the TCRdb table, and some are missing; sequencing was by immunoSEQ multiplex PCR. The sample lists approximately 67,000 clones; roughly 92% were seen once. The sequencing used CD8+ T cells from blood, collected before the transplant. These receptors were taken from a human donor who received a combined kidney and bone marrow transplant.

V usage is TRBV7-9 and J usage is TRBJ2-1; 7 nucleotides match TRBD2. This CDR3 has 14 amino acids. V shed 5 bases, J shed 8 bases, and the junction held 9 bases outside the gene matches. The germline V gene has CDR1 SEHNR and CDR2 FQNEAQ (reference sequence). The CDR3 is CASSPDLSGHEQFF. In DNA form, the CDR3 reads TGTGCCAGCAGCCCCGACCTTAGCGGGCATGAGCAGTTCTTC.

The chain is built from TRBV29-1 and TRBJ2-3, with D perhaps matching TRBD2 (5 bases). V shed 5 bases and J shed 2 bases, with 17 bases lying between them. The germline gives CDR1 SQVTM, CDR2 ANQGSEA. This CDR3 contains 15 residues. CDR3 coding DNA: TGCAGCGTTTTTTTTCTGAGCGGCTCCACAGATACGCAGTATTTT. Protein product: CSVFFLSGSTDTQYF.

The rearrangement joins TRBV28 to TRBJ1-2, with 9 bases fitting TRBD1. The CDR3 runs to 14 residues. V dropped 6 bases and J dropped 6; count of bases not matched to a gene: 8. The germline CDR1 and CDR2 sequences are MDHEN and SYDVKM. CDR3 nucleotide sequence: TGTGCCAGCAGCCGACTTTGGACAGGGGATGGCTACACCTTC. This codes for CASSRLWTGDGYTF.

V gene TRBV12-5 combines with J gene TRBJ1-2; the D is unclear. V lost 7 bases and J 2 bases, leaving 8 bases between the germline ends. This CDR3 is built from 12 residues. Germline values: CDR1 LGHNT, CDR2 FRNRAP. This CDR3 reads CASAIENYGYTF. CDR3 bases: TGTGCTAGTGCAATAGAGAACTATGGCTACACCTTC. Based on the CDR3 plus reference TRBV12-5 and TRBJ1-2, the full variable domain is DARVTQTPRHKVTEMGQEVTMRCQPILGHNTVFWYRQTMMQGLELLAYFRNRAPLDDSGMPKDRFSAEMPDATLATLKIQPSEPRDSAVYFCASAIENYGYTFGSGTRLTVV.

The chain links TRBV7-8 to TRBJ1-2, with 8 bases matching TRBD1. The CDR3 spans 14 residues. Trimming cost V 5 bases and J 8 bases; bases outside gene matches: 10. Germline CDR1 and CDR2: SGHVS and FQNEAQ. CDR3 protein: CASSLGTGSSGYTF. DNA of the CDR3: TGTGCCAGCAGCCTCGGGACAGGAAGTAGCGGCTACACCTTC. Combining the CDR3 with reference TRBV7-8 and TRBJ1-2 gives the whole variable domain GAGVSQSPRYKVAKRGQDVALRCDPISGHVSLFWYQQALGQGPEFLTYFQNEAQLDKSGLPSDRFFAERPEGSVSTLKIQRTQQEDSAVYLCASSLGTGSSGYTFGSGTRLTVV.

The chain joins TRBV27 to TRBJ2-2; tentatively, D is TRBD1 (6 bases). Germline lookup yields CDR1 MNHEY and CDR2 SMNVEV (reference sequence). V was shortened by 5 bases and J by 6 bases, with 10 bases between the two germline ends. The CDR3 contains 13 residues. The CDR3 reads CASSPTGPGELFF. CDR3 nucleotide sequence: TGTGCCAGCAGTCCCACAGGGCCCGGGGAGCTGTTTTTT.

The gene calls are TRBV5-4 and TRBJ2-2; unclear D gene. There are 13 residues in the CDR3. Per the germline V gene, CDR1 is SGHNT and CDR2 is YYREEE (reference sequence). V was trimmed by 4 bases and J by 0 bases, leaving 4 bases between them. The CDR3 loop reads CASSETNTGELFF. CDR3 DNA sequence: TGTGCCAGCAGCGAGACGAACACCGGGGAGCTGTTTTTT.

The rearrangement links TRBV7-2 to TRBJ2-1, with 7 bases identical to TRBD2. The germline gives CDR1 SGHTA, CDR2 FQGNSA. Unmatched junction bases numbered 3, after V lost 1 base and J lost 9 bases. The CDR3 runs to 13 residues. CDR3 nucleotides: TGTGCCAGCAGCTTAGGACTAGCTTCTGAGCAGTTCTTC. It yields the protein CASSLGLASEQFF.

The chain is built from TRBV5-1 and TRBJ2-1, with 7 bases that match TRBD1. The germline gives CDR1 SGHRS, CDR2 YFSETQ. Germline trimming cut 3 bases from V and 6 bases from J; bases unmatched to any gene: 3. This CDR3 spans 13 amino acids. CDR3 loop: CASSYHRGNEQFF. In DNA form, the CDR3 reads TGCGCCAGCAGCTACCACAGGGGCAATGAGCAGTTCTTC.

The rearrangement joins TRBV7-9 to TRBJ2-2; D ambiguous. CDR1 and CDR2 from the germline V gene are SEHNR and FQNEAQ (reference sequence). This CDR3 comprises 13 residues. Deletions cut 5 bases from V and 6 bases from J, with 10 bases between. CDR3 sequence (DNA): TGTGCCAGCAGCCCCTTCCGGGCCGGGGAGCTGTTTTTT. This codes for CASSPFRAGELFF.

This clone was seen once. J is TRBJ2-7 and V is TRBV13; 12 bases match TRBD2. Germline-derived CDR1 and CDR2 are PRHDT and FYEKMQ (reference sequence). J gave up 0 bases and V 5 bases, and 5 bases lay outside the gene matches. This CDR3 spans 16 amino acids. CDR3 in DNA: TGTGCCAGCAGCCCCAGACTAGCGGGGGCCTCCTACGAGCAGTACTTC. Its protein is CASSPRLAGASYEQYF.

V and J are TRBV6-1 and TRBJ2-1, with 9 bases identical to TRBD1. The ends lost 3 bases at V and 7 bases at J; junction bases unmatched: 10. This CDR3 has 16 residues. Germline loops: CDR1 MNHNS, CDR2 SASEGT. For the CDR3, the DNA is TGTGCCAGCAGTGACGGCGGGACAGGGAGTTGGAATGAGCAGTTCTTC. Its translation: CASSDGGTGSWNEQFF.

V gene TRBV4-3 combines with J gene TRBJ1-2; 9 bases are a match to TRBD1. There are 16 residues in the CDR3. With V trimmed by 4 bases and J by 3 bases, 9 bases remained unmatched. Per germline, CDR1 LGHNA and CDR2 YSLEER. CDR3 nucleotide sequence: TGCGCCAGCAGCCCGGGACAGGGTTATTGGGACTATGGCTACACCTTC. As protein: CASSPGQGYWDYGYTF.

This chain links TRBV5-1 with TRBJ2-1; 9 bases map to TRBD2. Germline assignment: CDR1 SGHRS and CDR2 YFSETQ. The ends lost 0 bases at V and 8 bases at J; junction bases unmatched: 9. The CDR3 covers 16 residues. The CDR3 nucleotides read TGCGCCAGCAGCTTGGAGGTTAGCGGGAGTGGATATGAGCAGTTCTTC. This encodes CASSLEVSGSGYEQFF.

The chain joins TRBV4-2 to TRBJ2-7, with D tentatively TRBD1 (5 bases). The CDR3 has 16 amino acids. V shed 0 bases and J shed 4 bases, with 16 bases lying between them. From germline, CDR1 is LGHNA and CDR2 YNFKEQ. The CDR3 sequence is CASSQEVTEEEYEQYF. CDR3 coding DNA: TGTGCCAGCAGCCAAGAAGTGACAGAAGAAGAATACGAGCAGTACTTC.